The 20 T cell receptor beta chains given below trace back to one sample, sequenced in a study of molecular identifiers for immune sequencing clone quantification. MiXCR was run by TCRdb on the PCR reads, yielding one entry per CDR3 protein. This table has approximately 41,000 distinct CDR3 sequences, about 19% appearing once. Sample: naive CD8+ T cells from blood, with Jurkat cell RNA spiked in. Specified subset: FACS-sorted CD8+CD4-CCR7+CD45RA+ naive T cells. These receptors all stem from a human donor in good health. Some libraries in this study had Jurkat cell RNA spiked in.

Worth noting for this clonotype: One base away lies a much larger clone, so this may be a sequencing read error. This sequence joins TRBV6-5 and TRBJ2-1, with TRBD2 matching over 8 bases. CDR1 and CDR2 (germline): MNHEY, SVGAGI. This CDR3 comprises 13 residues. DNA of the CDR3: TGTGCCAGCCAAGCGGGGGCGTACAATGAGCAGCTCTTC. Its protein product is CASQAGAYNEQLF.

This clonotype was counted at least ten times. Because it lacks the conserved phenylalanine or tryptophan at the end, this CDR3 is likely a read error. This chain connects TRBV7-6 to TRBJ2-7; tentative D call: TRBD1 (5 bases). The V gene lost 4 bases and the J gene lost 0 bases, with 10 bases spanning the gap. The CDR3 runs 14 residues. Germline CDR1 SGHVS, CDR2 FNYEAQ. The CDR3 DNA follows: TGTGCCAGCAGCTCCTCAGGGCTCTCCTACGAGCAGTACCTC. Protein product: CASSSSGLSYEQYL.

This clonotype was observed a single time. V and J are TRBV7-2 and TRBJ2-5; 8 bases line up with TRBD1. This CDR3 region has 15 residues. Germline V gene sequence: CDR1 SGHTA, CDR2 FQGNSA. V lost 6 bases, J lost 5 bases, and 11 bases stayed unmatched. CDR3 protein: CASSKGRRDRETQYF. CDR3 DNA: TGTGCCAGCAGTAAAGGGCGGAGGGACAGGGAGACCCAGTACTTC.

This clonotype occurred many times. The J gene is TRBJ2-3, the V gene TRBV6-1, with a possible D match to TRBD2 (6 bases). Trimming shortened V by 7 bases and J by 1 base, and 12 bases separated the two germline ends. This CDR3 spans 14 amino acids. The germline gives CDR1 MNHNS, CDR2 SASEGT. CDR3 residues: CASIPGGGTDTQYF. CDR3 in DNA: TGTGCCAGCATCCCCGGCGGGGGCACAGATACGCAGTATTTT.

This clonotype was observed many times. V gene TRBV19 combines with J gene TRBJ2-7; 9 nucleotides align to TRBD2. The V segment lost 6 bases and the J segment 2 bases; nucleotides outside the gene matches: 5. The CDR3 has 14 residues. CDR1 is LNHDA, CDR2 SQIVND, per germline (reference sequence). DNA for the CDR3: TGTGCCAGTAGCCCGACTAGCGGAACCTACGAGCAGTACTTC. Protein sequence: CASSPTSGTYEQYF.

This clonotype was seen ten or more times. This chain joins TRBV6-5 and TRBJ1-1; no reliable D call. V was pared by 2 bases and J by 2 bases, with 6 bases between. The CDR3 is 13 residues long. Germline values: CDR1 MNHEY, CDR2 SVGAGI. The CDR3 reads CASSYDVNTEAFF. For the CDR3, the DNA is TGTGCCAGCAGTTACGATGTAAACACTGAAGCTTTCTTT.

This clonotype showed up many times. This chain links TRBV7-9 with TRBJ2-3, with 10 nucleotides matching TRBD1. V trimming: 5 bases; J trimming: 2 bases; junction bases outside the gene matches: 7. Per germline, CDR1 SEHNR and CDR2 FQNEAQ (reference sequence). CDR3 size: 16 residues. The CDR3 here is CASSPGTGAYTDTQYF. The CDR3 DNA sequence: TGTGCCAGCAGCCCGGGGACAGGGGCCTACACAGATACGCAGTATTTT.

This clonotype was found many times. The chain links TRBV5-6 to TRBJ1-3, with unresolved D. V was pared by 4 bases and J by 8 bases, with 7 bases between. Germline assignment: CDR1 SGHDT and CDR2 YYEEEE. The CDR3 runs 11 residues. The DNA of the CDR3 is TGTGCCAGCAGCGTTGGTTACACCATATATTTT. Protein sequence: CASSVGYTIYF.

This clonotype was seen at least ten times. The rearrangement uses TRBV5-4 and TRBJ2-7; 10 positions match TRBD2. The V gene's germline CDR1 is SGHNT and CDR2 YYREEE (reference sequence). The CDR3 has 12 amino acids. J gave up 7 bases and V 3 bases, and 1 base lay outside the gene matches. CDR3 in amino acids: CASSSGLAEQYF. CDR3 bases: TGTGCCAGCAGCTCGGGACTAGCGGAGCAGTACTTC.

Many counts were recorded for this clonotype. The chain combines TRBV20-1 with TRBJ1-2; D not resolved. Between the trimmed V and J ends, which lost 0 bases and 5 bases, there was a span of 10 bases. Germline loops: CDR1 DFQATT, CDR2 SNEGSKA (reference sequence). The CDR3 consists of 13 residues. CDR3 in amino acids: CSARDYGLYGYTF. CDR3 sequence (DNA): TGCAGTGCTAGAGATTACGGTTTATATGGCTACACCTTC.

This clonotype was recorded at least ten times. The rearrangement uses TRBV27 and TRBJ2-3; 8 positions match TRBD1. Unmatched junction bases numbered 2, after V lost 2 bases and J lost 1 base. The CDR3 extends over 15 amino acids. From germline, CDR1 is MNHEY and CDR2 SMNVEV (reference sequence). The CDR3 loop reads CASSLMDRGTDTQYF. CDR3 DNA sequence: TGTGCCAGCAGTTTAATGGACAGGGGCACAGATACGCAGTATTTT.

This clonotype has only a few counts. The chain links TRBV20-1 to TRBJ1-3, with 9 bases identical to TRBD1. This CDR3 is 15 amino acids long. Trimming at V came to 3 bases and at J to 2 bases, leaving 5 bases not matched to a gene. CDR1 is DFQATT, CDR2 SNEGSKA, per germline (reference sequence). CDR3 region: CSASPDRGTGNTIYF. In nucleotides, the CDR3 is TGCAGTGCTAGTCCCGACAGGGGGACTGGAAACACCATATATTTT.

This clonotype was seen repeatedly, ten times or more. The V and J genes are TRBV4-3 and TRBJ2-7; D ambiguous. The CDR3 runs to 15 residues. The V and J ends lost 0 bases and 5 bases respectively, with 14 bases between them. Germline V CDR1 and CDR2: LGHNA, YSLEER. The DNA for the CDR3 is TGCGCCAGCAGCCAAGATCTGGGCCCGCTGGACGAGCAGTACTTC. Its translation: CASSQDLGPLDEQYF.

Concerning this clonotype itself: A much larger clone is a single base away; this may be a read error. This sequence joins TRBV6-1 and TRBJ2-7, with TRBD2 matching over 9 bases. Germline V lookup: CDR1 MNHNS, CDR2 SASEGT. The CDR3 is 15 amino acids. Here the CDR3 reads CTSSVEREDSYEQYF. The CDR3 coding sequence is TGTACCAGCAGTGTGGAGCGGGAGGATTCCTACGAGCAGTACTTC.

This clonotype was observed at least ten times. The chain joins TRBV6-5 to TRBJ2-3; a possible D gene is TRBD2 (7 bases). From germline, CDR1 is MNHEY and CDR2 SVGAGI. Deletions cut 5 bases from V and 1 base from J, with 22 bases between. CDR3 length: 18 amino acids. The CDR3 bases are TGTGCCAGCAGTGAAACGTCCTGGGGGGGCGGGCGCACAGATACGCAGTATTTT. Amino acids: CASSETSWGGGRTDTQYF.

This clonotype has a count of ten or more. The CDR3 DNA follows: TGTGCCAGCAGTTATAATACAGATACGCAGTATTTT. Protein sequence: CASSYNTDTQYF. The rearrangement joins TRBV9 to TRBJ2-3; D not resolved. CDR1 SGDLS and CDR2 YYNGEE come from the germline V gene. Trimming left V 5 bases short and J 3 bases short, with 7 bases between. The CDR3 loop spans 12 amino acids.

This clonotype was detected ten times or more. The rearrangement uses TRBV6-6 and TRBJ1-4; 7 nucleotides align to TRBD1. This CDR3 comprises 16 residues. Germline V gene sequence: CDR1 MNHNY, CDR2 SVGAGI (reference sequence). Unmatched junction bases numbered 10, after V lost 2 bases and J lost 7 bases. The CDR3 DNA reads TGTGCCAGCAGTTACGTGGAGACAGGGCGGTCTGAAAAACTGTTTTTT. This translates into CASSYVETGRSEKLFF.

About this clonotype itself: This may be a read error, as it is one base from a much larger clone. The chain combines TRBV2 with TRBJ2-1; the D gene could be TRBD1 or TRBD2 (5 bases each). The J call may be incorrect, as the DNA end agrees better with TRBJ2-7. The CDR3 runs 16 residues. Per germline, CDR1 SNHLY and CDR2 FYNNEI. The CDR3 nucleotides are TGTGCCAGCAGTGATCCCCCCGGGACCCTAAACAATGAGCAGTACTTC. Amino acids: CASSDPPGTLNNEQYF.

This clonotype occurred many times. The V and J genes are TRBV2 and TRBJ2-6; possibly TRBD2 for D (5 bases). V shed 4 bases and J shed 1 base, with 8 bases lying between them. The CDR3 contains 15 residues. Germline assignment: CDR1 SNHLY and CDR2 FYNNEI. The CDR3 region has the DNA TGTGCCAGCAGTGCGGGGTGGTCTGGGGCCAACGTCCTGACTTTC. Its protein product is CASSAGWSGANVLTF.

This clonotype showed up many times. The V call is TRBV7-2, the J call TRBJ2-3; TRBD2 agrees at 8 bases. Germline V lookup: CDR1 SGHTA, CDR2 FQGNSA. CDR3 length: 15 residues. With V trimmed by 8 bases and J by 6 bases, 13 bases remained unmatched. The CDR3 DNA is TGTGCCAGCGAGAATATACGGGAGGGCCTCGATACGCAGTATTTT. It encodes CASENIREGLDTQYF. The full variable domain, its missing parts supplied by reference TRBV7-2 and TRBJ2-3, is GAGVSQSPSNKVTEKGKDVELRCDPISGHTALYWYRQSLGQGLEFLIYFQGNSAPDKSGLPSDRFSAERTGGSVSTLTIQRTQQEDSAVYLCASENIREGLDTQYFGPGTRLTVL.